This T cell receptor (beta chain) is from a study of beta chain features in type 1 diabetes. Comments on this clone: Its antigen is not known.

Study-level results: Among all four CD4+ subsets, Type 1 diabetes patients had TCRB CDR3s that were moderately but significantly shorter. In the patient group, naive, central memory and Treg TCRB repertoires seemed more alike than in the healthy donor group. Researchers caution that PCR might favor shorter templates, equally among patients and controls.

The authors sorted CD4+ naive, central memory, regulatory and stem cell-like memory cells via CD45RO/CCR7/CD25/CD127/CD95/CD27. Without exception, sorted populations had purity beyond 95%. After removal of 5 bases from V and 4 bases from J, the junction contained 19 bases not matched to a gene. From germline, CDR1 is LNHDA and CDR2 SQIVND (reference sequence). The CDR3 contains 19 residues. Expressed TCRB transcripts got sequenced, as all isolated RNA was reverse transcribed. Repertoires were generated with immunoSEQ multiplex PCR, while TCRdb's copy carries only in-frame clones and drops some. The sample contains about 700,000 clones, around an eighth of which appear only once.

Sequencing was carried out using naive CD4+ T cells from blood. The V gene is TRBV19, the J gene TRBJ2-3; 9 nucleotides align to TRBD1. The clonotype originates from a man aged 18 to 29 with type 1 diabetes. The CDR3 protein is CASSAQAPSGTGSADTQYF. In DNA, the CDR3 is TGTGCCAGTAGTGCCCAAGCCCCTTCCGGGACAGGGAGTGCAGATACGCAGTATTTT.